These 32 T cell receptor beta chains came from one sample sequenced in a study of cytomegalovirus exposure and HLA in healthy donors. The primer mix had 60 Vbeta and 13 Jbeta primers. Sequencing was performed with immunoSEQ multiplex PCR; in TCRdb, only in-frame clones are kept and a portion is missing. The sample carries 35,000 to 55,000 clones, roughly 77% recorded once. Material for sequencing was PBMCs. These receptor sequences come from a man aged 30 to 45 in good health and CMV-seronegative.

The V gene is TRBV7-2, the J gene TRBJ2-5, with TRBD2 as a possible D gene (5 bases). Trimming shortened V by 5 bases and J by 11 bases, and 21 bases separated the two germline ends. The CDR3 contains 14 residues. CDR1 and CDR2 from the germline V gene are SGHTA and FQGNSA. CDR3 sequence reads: CASSTLVSVWEQYF. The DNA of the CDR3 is TGTGCCAGCAGCACACTAGTATCGGTTTGGGAGCAGTACTTC.

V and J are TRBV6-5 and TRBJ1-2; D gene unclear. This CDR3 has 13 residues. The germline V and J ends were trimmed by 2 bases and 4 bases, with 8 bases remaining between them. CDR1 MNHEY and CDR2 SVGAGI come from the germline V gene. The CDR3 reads CASSYVASYGYTF. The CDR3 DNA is TGTGCCAGCAGTTACGTGGCCAGCTATGGCTACACCTTC.

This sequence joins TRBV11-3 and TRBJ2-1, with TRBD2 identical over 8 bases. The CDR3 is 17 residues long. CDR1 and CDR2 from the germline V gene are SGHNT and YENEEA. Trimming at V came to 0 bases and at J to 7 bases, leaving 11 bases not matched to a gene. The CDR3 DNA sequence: TGTGCCAGCAGCTTAGATCGGGGGGGTTTTCTATCAAATGAGCAGTTCTTC. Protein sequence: CASSLDRGGFLSNEQFF.

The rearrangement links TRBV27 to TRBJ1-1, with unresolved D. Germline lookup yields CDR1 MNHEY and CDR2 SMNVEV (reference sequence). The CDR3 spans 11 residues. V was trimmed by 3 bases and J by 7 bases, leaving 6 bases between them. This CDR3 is CASSLGSEAFF. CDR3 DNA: TGTGCCAGCAGTTTGGGGAGTGAAGCTTTCTTT.

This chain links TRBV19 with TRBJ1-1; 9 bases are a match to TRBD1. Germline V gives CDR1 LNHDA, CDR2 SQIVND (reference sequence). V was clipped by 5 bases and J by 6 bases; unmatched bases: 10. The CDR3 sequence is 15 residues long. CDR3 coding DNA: TGTGCCAGTAGTCGGGACAGGGAATCCATCGCTGAAGCTTTCTTT. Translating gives CASSRDRESIAEAFF.

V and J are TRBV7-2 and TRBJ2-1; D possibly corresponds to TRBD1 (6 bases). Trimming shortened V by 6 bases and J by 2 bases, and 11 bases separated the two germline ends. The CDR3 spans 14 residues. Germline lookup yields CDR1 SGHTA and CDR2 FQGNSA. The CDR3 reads CASRQGGPYNEQFF. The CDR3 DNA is TGTGCCAGCAGACAGGGCGGACCCTACAATGAGCAGTTCTTC.

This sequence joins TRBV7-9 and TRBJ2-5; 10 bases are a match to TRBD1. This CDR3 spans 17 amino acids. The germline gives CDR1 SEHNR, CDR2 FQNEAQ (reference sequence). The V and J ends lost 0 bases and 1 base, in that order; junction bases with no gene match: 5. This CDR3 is CASSLASTGGLQETQYF. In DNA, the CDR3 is TGTGCCAGCAGCTTAGCGTCGACAGGGGGCCTCCAAGAGACCCAGTACTTC.

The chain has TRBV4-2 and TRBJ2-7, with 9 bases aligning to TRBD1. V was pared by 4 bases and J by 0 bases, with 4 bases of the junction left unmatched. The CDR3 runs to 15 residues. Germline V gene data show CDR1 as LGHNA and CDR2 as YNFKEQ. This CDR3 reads CASSLVTGGSYEQYF. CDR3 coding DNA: TGTGCCAGCAGCCTGGTGACAGGGGGCTCCTACGAGCAGTACTTC.

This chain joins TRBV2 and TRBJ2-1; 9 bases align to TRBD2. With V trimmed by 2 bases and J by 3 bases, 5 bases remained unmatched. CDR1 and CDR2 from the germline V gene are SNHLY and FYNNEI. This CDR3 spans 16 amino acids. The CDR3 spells CASSEQAGGFYNEQFF. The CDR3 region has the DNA TGTGCCAGCAGTGAACAAGCGGGAGGTTTCTACAATGAGCAGTTCTTC. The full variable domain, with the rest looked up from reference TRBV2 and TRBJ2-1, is EPEVTQTPSHQVTQMGQEVILRCVPISNHLYFYWYRQILGQKVEFLVSFYNNEISEKSEIFDDQFSVERPDGSNFTLKIRSTKLEDSAMYFCASSEQAGGFYNEQFFGPGTRLTVL.

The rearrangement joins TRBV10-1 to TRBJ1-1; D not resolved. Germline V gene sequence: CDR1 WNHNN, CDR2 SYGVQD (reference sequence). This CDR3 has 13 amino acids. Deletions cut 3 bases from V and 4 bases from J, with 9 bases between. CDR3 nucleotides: TGCGCCAGCAGTGAAACAAGGAGCACTGAAGCTTTCTTT. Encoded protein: CASSETRSTEAFF.

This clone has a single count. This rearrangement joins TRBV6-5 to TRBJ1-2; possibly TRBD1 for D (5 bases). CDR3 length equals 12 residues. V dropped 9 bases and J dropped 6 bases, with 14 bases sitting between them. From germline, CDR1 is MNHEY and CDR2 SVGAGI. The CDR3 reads CASRQGADGYTF. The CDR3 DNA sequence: TGTGCCAGTAGGCAGGGTGCAGATGGCTACACCTTC.

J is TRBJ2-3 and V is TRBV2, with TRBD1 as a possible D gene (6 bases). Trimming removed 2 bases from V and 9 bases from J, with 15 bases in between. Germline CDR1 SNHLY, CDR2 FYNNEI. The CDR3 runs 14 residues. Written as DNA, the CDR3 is TGTGCCAGCAGTGAACCCGCTAGGCAGGGGACGCAGTATTTT. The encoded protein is CASSEPARQGTQYF.

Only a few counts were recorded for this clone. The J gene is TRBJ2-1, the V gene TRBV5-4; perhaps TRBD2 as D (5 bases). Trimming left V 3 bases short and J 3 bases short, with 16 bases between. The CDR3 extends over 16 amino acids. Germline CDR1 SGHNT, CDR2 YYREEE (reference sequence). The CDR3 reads CASSSGSEGLYNEQFF. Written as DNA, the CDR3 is TGTGCCAGCAGCTCGGGATCGGAAGGCCTCTACAATGAGCAGTTCTTC.

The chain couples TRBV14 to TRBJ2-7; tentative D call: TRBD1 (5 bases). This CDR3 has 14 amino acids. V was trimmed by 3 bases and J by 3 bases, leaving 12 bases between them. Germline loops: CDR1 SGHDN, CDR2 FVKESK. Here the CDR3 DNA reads TGTGCCAGCAGCCACAGATTGGGGCTCTACGAGCAGTACTTC. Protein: CASSHRLGLYEQYF.

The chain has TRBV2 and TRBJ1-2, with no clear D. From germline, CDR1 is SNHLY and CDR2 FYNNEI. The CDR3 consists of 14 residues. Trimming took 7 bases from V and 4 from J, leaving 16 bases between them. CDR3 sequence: CASTPPSGSYGYTF. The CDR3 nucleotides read TGTGCCAGCACCCCACCCTCCGGGTCCTATGGCTACACCTTC.

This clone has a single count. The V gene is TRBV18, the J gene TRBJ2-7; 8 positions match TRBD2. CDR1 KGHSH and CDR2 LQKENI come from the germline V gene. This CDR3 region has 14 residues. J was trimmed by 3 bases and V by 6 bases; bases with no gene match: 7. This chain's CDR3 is CASSPAGDNYEQYF. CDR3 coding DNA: TGTGCCAGCTCGCCAGCGGGAGACAACTACGAGCAGTACTTC.

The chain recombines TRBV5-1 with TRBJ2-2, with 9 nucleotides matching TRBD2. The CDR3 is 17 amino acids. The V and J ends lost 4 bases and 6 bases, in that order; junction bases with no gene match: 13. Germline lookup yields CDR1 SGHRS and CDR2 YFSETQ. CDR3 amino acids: CASSVFMGLAGAGELFF. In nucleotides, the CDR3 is TGCGCCAGCAGCGTCTTTATGGGACTAGCCGGCGCCGGGGAGCTGTTTTTT.

CDR3 loop: CASSRGTGGGETQYF. CDR3 coding DNA: TGTGCCAGCAGCCGAGGGACAGGGGGAGGCGAGACCCAGTACTTC. The chain links TRBV7-2 to TRBJ2-5; 11 bases match TRBD1. The germline V gene has CDR1 SGHTA and CDR2 FQGNSA. The CDR3 runs 15 residues. With V trimmed by 5 bases and J by 5 bases, 7 bases remained unmatched.

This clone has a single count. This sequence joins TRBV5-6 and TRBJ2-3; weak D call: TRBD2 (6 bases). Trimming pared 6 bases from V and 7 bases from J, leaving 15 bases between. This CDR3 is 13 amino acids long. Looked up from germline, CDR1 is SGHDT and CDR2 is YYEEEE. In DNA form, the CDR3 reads TGTGCCAGCAACGGGGGAACAGATAATACGCAGTATTTT. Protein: CASNGGTDNTQYF.

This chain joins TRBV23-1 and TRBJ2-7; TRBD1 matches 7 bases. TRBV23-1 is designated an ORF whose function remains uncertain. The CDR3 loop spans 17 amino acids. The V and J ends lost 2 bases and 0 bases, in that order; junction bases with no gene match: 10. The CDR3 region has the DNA TGCGCCAGCAGTCAAATGGCCCGGGACAGAAGCTCCTACGAGCAGTACTTC. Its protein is CASSQMARDRSSYEQYF.

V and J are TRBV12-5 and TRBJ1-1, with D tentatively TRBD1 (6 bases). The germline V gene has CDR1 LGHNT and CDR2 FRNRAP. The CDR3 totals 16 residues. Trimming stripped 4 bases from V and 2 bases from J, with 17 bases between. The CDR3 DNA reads TGTGCTAGTGGTTCCACCCCCGGGACATCTAACACTGAAGCTTTCTTT. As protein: CASGSTPGTSNTEAFF.

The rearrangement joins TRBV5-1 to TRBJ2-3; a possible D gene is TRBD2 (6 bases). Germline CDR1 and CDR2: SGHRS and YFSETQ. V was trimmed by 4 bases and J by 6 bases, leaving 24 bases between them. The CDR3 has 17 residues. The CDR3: CASSALSSRRASDTQYF. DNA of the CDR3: TGCGCCAGCAGCGCTCTATCTAGCAGGAGGGCCTCGGATACGCAGTATTTT.

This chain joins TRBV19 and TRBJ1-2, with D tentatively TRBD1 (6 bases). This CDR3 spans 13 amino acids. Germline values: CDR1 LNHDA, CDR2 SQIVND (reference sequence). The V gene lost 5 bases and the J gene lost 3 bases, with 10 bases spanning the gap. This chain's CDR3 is CASSPGQYYGYTF. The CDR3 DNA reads TGTGCCAGTAGTCCCGGACAGTACTATGGCTACACCTTC.

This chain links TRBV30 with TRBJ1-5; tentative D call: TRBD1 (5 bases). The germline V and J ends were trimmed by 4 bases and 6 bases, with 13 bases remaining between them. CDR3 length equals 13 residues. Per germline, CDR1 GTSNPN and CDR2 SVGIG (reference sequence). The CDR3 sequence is CAWTRSGGQPQHF. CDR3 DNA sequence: TGTGCCTGGACTCGTTCCGGGGGTCAGCCCCAGCATTTT.

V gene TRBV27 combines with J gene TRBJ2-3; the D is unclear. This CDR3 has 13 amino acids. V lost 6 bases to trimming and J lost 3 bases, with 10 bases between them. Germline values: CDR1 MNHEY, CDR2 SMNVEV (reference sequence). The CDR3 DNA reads TGTGCCAGCAGCGTAAGCCGTACAGATACGCAGTATTTT. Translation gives CASSVSRTDTQYF.

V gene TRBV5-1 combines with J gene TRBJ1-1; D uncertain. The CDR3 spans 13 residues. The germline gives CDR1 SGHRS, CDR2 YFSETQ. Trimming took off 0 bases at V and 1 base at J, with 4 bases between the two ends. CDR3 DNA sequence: TGCGCCAGCAGCTTGGTAGCGAACACTGAAGCTTTCTTT. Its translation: CASSLVANTEAFF.

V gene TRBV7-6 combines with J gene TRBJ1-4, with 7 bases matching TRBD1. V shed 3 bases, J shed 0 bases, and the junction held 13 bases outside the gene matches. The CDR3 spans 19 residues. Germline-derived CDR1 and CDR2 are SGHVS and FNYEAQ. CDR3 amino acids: CASSFDGTATSSTNEKLFF. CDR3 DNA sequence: TGTGCCAGCAGCTTCGACGGGACAGCTACATCCTCAACTAATGAAAAACTGTTTTTT.

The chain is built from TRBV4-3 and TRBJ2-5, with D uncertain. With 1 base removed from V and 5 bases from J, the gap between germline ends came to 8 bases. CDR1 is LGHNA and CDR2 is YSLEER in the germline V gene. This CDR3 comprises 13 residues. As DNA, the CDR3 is TGCGCCAGCAGCCAAGGAGTGGAGGAGACCCAGTACTTC. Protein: CASSQGVEETQYF.

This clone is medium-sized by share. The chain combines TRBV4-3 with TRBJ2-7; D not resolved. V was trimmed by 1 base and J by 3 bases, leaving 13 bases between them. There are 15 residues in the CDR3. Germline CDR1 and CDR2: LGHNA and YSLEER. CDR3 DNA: TGCGCCAGCAGCCAAGCGAGTTCTCCTAACTACGAGCAGTACTTC. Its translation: CASSQASSPNYEQYF.

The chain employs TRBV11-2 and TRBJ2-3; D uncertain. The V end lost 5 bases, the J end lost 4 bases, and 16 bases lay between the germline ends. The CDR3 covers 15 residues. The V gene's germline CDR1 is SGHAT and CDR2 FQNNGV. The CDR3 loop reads CASSPTLPMADTQYF. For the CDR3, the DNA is TGTGCCAGCAGCCCTACACTACCAATGGCAGATACGCAGTATTTT.

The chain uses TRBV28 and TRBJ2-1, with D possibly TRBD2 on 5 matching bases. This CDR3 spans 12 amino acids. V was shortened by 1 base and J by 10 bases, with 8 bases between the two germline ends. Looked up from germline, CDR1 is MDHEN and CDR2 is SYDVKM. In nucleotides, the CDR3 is TGTGCCAGCAGTTTATATCAGCGGGAGCAGTTCTTC. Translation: CASSLYQREQFF.

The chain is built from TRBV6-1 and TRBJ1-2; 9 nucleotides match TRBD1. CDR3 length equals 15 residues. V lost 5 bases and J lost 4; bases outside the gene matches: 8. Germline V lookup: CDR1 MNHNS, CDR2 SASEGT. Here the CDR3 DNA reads TGTGCCAGCAGTAGGACAGGGGATTCAATCTATGGCTACACCTTC. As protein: CASSRTGDSIYGYTF.